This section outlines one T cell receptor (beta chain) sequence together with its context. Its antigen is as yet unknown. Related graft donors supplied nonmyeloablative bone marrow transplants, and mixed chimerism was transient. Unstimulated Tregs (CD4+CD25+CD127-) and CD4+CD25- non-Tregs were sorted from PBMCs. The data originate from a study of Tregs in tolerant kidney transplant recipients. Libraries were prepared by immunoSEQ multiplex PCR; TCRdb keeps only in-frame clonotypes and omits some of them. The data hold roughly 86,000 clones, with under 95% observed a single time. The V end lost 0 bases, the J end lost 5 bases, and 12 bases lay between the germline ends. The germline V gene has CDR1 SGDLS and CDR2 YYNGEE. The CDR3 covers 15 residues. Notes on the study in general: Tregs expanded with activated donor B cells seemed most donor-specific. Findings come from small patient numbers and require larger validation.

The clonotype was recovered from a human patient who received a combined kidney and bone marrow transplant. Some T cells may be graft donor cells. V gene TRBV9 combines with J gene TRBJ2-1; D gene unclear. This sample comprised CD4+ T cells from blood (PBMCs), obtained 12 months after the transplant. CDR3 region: CASSVAENYDNEQFF. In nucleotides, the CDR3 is TGTGCCAGCAGCGTAGCCGAAAACTATGACAATGAGCAGTTCTTC.